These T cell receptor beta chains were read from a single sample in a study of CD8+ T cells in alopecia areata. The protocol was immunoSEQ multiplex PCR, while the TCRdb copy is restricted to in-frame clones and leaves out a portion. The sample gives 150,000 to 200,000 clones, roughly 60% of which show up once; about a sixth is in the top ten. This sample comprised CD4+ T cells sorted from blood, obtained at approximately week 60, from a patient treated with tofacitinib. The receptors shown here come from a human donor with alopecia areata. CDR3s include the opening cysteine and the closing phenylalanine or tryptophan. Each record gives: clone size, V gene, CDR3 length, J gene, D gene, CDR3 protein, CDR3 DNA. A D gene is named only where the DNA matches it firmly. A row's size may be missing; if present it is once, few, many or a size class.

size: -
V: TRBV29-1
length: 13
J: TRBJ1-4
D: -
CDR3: CSVVGGGSEKLFF
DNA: TGCAGCGTGGTCGGTGGGGGCAGTGAAAAACTGTTTTTT

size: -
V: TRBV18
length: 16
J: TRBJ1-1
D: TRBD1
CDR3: CASSPRQGAMNTEAFF
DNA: TGTGCCAGCTCACCACGACAGGGGGCTATGAACACTGAAGCTTTCTTT

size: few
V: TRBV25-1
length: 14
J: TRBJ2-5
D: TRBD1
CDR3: CASSGTGLTETQYF
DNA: TGTGCCAGCAGTGGGACAGGGTTGACGGAGACCCAGTACTTC

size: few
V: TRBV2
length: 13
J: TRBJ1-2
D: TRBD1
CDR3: CASSPGQVLGYTF
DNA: TGTGCCAGCAGCCCCGGACAGGTGCTAGGCTACACCTTC

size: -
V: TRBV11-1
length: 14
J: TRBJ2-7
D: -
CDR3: CASSFAGRSYEQYF
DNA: TGTGCCAGCAGCTTCGCGGGGCGCTCCTACGAGCAGTACTTC

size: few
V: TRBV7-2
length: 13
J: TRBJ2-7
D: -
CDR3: CASSLGRGHEQYF
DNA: TGTGCCAGCAGCCTGGGACGGGGCCACGAGCAGTACTTC

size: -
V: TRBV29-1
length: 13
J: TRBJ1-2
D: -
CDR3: CSVVTARGSGYTF
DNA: TGCAGCGTTGTGACAGCCCGGGGGAGCGGCTACACCTTC

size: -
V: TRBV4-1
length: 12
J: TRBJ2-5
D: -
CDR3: CASSQDSSTQYF
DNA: TGCGCCAGCAGCCAAGATTCCAGCACCCAGTACTTC

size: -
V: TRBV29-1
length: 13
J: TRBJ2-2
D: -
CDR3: CSVELMGTGELFF
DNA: TGCAGCGTTGAACTGATGGGTACCGGGGAGCTGTTTTTT

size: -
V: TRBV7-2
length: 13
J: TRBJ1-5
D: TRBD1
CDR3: CASSRDRDQPQHF
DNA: TGTGCCAGCAGCCGGGACAGGGATCAGCCCCAGCATTTT

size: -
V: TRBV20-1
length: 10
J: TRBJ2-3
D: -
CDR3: CSAGADTQYF
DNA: TGCAGTGCTGGAGCAGATACGCAGTATTTT

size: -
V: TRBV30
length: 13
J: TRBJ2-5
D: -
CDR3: CAWSVRLQETQYF
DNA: TGTGCCTGGAGTGTACGACTCCAAGAGACCCAGTACTTC

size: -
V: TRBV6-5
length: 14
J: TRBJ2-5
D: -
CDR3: CASSISGRQETQYF
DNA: TGTGCCAGCAGCATTTCAGGGAGGCAAGAGACCCAGTACTTC

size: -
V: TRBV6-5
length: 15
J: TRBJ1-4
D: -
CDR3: CASSYGGGPAEKLFF
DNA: TGTGCCAGCAGTTACGGAGGGGGGCCGGCTGAAAAACTGTTTTTT

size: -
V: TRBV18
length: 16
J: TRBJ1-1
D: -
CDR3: CASSPRETALNTEAFF
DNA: TGTGCCAGCTCACCACGGGAGACAGCGCTGAACACTGAAGCTTTCTTT

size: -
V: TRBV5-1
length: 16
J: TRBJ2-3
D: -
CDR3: CASSLTRTSGTDTQYF
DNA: TGCGCCAGCAGCTTGACCAGGACCTCAGGCACAGATACGCAGTATTTT

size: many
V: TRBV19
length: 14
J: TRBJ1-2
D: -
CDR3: CASSIGLSNYGYTF
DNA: TGTGCCAGTTCAATTGGACTGTCTAACTATGGCTACACCTTC

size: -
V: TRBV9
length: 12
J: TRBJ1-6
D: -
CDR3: CASSVRNSPLHF
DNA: TGTGCCAGCAGCGTTAGAAATTCACCCCTCCACTTT

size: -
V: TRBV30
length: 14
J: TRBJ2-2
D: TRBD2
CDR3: CAWRLAGNTGELFF
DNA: TGTGCCTGGAGGCTAGCGGGGAACACCGGGGAGCTGTTTTTT

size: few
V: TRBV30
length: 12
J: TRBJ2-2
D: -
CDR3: CAWGIRTGELFF
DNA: TGTGCCTGGGGGATAAGGACCGGGGAGCTGTTTTTT

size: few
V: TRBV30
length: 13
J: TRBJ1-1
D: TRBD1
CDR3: CAWVYRQGDEAFF
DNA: TGTGCCTGGGTCTACAGACAGGGAGATGAAGCTTTCTTT

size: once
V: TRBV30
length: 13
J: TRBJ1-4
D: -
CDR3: CAWSLAVGEKLFF
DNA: TGTGCCTGGAGCCTCGCGGTTGGGGAAAAACTGTTTTTT

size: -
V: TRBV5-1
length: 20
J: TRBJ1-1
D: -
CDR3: CASSPYSGTMGKSLNTEAFF
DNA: TGCGCCAGCAGCCCTTATTCTGGGACAATGGGGAAATCTCTGAACACTGAAGCTTTCTTT

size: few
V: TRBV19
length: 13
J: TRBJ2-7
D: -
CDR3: CASSIWADSEQYF
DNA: TGTGCCAGTAGTATCTGGGCGGACTCCGAGCAGTACTTC

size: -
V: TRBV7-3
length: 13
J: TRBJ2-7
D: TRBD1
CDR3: CASSGQGAGEQYF
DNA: TGTGCCAGCTCGGGACAGGGGGCCGGCGAGCAGTACTTC

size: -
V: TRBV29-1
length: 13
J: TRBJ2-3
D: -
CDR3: CSVKQGSTDTQYF
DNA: TGCAGCGTTAAACAGGGAAGCACAGATACGCAGTATTTT

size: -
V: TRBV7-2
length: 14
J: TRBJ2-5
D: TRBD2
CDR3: CASSLLRGAETQYF
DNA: TGTGCCAGCAGCCTTTTGCGGGGGGCTGAGACCCAGTACTTC

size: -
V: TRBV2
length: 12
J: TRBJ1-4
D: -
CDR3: CASSESLEKLFF
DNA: TGTGCCAGCAGTGAGAGCCTCGAAAAACTGTTTTTT

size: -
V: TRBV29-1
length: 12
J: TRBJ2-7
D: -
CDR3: CSVDRGVNEQYF
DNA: TGCAGCGTTGACAGGGGTGTGAACGAGCAGTACTTC

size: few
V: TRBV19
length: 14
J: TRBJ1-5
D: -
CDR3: CASRQDRFSQPQHF
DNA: TGTGCCAGTAGACAAGACAGGTTCAGTCAGCCCCAGCATTTT

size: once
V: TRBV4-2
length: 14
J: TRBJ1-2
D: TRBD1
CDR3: CASSQGGQVYGYTF
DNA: TGTGCCAGCAGCCAAGGAGGACAGGTATACGGCTACACCTTT

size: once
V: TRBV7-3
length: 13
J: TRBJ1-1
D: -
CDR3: CASSRDVNTEAFF
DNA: TGTGCCAGCAGCCGGGACGTGAACACTGAAGCTTTCTTT

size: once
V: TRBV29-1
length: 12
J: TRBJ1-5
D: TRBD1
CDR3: CSVRTGEQPQHF
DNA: TGCAGCGTCCGGACAGGGGAACAGCCCCAGCATTTT

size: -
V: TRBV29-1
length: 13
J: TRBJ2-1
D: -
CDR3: CSVRGRAYNEQFF
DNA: TGCAGCGTTCGGGGACGCGCCTACAATGAGCAGTTCTTC

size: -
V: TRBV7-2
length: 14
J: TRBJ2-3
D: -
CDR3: CASSLGGAGDTQYF
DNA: TGTGCCAGCAGCTTAGGGGGGGCAGGGGATACGCAGTATTTT

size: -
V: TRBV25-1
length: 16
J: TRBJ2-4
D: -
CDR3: CASSEMEALPPPIQYF
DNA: TGTGCCAGCAGTGAGATGGAGGCTCTGCCCCCACCGATTCAGTACTTC

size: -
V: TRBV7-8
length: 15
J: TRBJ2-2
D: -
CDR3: CASSIPVGSTGELFF
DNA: TGTGCCAGCAGCATACCAGTCGGATCCACCGGGGAGCTGTTTTTT

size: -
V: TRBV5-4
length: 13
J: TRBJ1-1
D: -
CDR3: CASSLDRNTEAFF
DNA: TGTGCCAGCAGCTTGGACAGAAACACTGAAGCTTTCTTT

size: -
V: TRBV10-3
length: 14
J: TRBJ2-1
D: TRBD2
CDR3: CAISVSGGANEQFF
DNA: TGTGCCATCAGTGTCAGCGGGGGGGCTAATGAGCAGTTCTTC

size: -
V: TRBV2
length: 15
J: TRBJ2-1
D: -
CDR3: CASTLLGSTGDEQFF
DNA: TGTGCCAGCACTCTACTAGGGTCTACCGGCGATGAGCAGTTCTTC

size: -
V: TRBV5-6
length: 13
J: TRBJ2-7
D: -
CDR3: CASSLASVYEQYF
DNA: TGTGCCAGCAGCTTGGCGTCCGTTTACGAGCAGTACTTC

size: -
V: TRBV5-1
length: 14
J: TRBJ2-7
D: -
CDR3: CASTTGAPSYEQYF
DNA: TGCGCCAGCACCACGGGGGCACCCTCCTACGAGCAGTACTTC

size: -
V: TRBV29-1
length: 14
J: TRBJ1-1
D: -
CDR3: CSAPGSGRNTEAFF
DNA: TGCAGCGCCCCCGGGTCAGGGAGGAACACTGAAGCTTTCTTT

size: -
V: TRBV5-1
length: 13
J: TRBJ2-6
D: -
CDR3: CASSRSGANVLTF
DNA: TGCGCCAGCAGCCGCTCTGGGGCCAACGTCCTGACTTTC

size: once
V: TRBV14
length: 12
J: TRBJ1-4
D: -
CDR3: CASRYKSEKLFF
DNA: TGTGCCAGCAGATACAAGTCGGAAAAACTGTTTTTT

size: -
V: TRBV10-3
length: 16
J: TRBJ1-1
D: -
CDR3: CAISRASGPMNTEAFF
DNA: TGTGCCATCAGTAGGGCGTCGGGACCGATGAACACTGAAGCTTTCTTT

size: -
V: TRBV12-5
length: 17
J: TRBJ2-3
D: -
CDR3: CASGLVSGALHTDTQYF
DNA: TGTGCTAGTGGTTTGGTATCGGGGGCACTACACACAGATACGCAGTATTTT

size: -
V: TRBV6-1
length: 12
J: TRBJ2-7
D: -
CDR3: CASSSDIYEQYF
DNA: TGTGCCAGCAGTTCTGACATCTACGAGCAGTACTTC

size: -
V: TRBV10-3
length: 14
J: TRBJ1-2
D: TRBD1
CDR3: CAISDTGVGGGYTF
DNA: TGTGCCATCAGCGATACAGGGGTAGGGGGCGGCTACACCTTC

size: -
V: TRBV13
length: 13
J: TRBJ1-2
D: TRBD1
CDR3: CASSGTGTYGYTF
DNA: TGTGCCAGCTCGGGGACAGGGACTTATGGCTACACCTTC

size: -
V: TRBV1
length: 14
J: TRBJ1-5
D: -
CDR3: CTSSRIGGDQPQHF
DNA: TGCACCAGCAGCCGGATAGGGGGGGATCAGCCCCAGCATTTT

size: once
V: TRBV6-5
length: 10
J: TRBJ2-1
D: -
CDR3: CASSPPPQFF
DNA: TGTGCCAGCAGTCCCCCTCCTCAGTTCTTC

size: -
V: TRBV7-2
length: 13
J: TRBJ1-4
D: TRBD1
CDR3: CASSGTANEKLFF
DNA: TGTGCCAGCAGCGGGACAGCTAATGAAAAACTGTTTTTT

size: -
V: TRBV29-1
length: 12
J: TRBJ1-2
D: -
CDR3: CSSAGIGYGYTF
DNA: TGCAGCTCGGCAGGGATAGGGTATGGCTACACCTTC

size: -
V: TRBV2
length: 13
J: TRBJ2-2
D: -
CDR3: CASSAGDPGELFF
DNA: TGTGCCAGCAGTGCGGGGGATCCCGGGGAGCTGTTTTTT